This T cell receptor beta chain was retrieved from a study of ipilimumab plus nivolumab after autologous stem cell transplantation. At the level of the study: Median doses per patient: roughly 5 ipilimumab, under ten nivolumab. The study, taken as a whole, reports: Per the authors, repertoire, Treg and microbiota data justify further study.

Generated by immunoSEQ multiplex PCR, the TCRdb table keeps only in-frame clones and is missing some. The sample lists more than 20,000 clones, 77% occurring once. Ipilimumab, 1 mg/kg, started 14 to 28 days after autologous transplant. Through week 26, nivolumab 3 mg/kg IV was given weeks 1, 4, 7, 10, then biweekly. Concerning this clone: Its antigen is currently unknown.

CDR1 SQVTM and CDR2 ANQGSEA come from the germline V gene. The CDR3 spans 14 residues. The J segment lost 6 bases and the V segment lost 6 bases, leaving 7 bases of the junction unmatched. The chain has TRBV29-1 and TRBJ2-1; 11 bases align to TRBD1. The sequence was collected from a male donor with diffuse large B-cell lymphoma. The specimen was PBMCs, collected in a trial of ipilimumab plus nivolumab as post-transplant consolidation. The CDR3 DNA is TGCAGCGTCTGGGGACAGGGGGTTCGCAATGAGCAGTTCTTC. Its protein product is CSVWGQGVRNEQFF.